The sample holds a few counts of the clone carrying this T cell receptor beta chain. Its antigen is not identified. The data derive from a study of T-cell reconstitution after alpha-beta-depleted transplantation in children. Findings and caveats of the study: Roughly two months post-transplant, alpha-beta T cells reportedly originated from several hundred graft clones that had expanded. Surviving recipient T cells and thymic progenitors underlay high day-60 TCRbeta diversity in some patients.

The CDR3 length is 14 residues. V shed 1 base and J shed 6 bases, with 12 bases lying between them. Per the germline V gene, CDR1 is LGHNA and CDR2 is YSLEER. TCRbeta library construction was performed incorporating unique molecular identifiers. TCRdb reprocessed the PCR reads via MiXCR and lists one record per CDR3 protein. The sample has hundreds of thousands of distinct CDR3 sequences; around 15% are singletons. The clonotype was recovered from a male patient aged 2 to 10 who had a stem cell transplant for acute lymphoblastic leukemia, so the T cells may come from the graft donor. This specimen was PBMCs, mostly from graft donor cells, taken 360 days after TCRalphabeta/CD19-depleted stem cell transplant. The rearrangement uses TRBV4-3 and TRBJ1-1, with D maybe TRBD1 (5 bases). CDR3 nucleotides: TGCGCCAGCAGCCAAGTCCAGGGTCCTTCTGAAGCTTTCTTT. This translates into CASSQVQGPSEAFF.